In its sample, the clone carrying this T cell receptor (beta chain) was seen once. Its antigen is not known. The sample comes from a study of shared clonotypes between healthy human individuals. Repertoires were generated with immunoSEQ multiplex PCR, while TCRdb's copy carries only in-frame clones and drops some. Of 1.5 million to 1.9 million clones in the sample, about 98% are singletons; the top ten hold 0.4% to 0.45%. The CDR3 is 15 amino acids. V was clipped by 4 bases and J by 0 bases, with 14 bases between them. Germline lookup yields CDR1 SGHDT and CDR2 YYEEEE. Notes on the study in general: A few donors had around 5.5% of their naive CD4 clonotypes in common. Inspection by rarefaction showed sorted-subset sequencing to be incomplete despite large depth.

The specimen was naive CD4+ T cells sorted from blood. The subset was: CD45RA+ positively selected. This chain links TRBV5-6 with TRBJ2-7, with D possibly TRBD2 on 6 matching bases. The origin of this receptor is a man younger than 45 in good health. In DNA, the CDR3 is TGTGCCAGCAGCAAGAATAGCGGAAGCTCCTACGAGCAGTACTTC. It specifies CASSKNSGSSYEQYF.